Here is one T cell receptor (beta chain) with its context. Its target is not known. This sample was included in a study of blood T cells in healthy people across ages. Study findings and constraints: Both higher diversity and more naive CD4+ cells marked long-lived donors when set against aged donors.

Combining a sample-barcoded 5' primer with a J-beta primer mix, a second PCR ran for about 6 to 11 cycles. Each cDNA molecule carried a tag from a template-switch adaptor that contained 12 random nucleotides. Any given sample supplied a minimum of 2.5 million CDR3-containing paired-end reads. TCRdb recomputed calls from the 5' RACE reads with MiXCR, one row per CDR3 protein. This sample carries about 1.8 million distinct CDR3 sequences, roughly 52% of them seen once, and the ten largest clones take around 2.1%. CDR1 and CDR2 (germline): MDHEN, SYDVKM. V was shortened by 8 bases and J by 5 bases, with 15 bases between the two germline ends. The CDR3 covers 13 residues.

The sequenced material came from blood. This receptor was identified in a woman in her forties in good health. The rearrangement uses TRBV28 and TRBJ2-5; no definite D call. The CDR3 is CASGSLVGETQYF. The CDR3 coding sequence is TGTGCCAGCGGGTCCCTGGTGGGGGAGACCCAGTACTTC.